This T cell receptor beta chain was profiled in a study of shared clonotypes between healthy human individuals. Study-wide background: Ranging from 18 to 49 in age, donors were a couple of women and a few men. Study-wide findings and caveats: As a rule, naive subsets had a larger estimated richness than memory subsets.

This clone has a single count. Its antigen is not identified. Germline V gene data show CDR1 as LNHDA and CDR2 as SQIVND (reference sequence). Trimming shortened V by 5 bases and J by 2 bases, and 11 bases separated the two germline ends. The CDR3 is 14 residues long. TCRdb keeps only in-frame clones here, not all; method: immunoSEQ multiplex PCR. The sample shows about a million clones, approximately 76% of them seen only once. This sequence joins TRBV19 and TRBJ2-3, with a possible D match to TRBD1 (6 bases). Sequenced input: memory CD4+ T cells sorted from blood. Indicated subset: CD45RA-negative fraction. This TCR derives from a young man in good health. Here the CDR3 reads CASSGGHPTDTQYF. The CDR3 DNA reads TGTGCCAGTAGTGGGGGACATCCCACAGATACGCAGTATTTT.